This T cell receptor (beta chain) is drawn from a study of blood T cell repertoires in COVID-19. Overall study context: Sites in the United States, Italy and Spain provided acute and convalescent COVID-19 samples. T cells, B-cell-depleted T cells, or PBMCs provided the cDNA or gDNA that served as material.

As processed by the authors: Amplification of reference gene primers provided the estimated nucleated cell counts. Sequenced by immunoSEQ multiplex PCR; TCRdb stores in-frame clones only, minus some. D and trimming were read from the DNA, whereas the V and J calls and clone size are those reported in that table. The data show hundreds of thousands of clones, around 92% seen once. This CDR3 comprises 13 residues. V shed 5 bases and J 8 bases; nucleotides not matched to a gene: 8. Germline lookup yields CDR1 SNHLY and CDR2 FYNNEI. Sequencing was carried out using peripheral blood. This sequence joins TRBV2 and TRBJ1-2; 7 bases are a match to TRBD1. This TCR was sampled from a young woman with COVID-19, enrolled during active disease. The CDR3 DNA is TGTGCCAGCAGTTACCGAGGGGGCAGGGGCTACACCTTC. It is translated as CASSYRGGRGYTF.